This T cell receptor (beta chain) comes out of a study of beta chain features in type 1 diabetes. Overall study context: Healthy donors resembled patients in age, gender and cell yields. Cells sorted and examined across all samples totaled around 110,000,000. Regarding the study as a whole: In these data, an HLA type influence on TCRB rearrangement remained unresolved. Moderate yet significant TCRB CDR3 shortening was seen in Type 1 diabetes patients in all four CD4+ subsets.

J lost 4 bases, V lost 6 bases, and 5 bases had no gene match. CDR3 length: 13 residues. The germline gives CDR1 KGHSH, CDR2 LQKENI. Note on this clone: Its antigen is still unknown.

Of the isolated RNA, all was reverse transcribed, and so the sequenced material was expressed TCRB transcripts. Method: immunoSEQ multiplex PCR; TCRdb's copy keeps in-frame clones and lacks some. The data show approximately 280,000 clones, over 14% seen once. What was sequenced was naive CD4+ T cells from blood. The clonotype originates from a man younger than 30 with type 1 diabetes. The genes are TRBV18 and TRBJ1-1, with 7 bases lining up with TRBD1. The CDR3 reads CASSEDRVTEAFF. The CDR3 DNA sequence: TGTGCCAGCTCTGAAGACAGGGTCACTGAAGCTTTCTTT.